This entry lists 25 T cell receptor beta chains sequenced from one sample in a study of CD8+CD57+ T cells in acquired aplastic anemia. Both TCR beta VDJ combination and CDR3 sequence profiling were carried out. Genomic DNA was the template for this profiling. MiXCR was run by TCRdb on the reads, yielding one entry per CDR3 protein. Of 150,000 to 200,000 distinct CDR3 sequences listed, about 50% were seen once; the top ten hold more than 30%. Patients selected for sequencing had displayed CD8+CD57+ cell expansion by flow cytometry. Sequenced sample: sorted CD4+, CD8+, or CD8+CD57+ T cells (not recorded which) from PBMCs. The source is a human donor with aplastic anemia.

The chain is built from TRBV10-3 and TRBJ1-5; TRBD1 might be the D (5 bases). The germline V gene has CDR1 ENHRY and CDR2 SYGVKD. The V gene lost 10 bases and the J gene lost 4 bases, with 14 bases spanning the gap. There are 13 residues in the CDR3. The CDR3 region has the DNA TGTGCCAGTCGCCGGGGCGTTAATCAGCCCCAGCATTTT. It encodes CASRRGVNQPQHF.

This clonotype has ten or more counts. This chain connects TRBV4-1 to TRBJ2-7; TRBD2 is a possible D gene (6 bases). V was clipped by 6 bases and J by 3 bases, with 21 bases between them. The CDR3 has 16 amino acids. Germline V lookup: CDR1 MGHRA, CDR2 YSYEKL. CDR3 nucleotide sequence: TGCGCCAGCAGAATCGACGGGACTCGGCCGGGCTACGAGCAGTACTTC. The encoded protein is CASRIDGTRPGYEQYF.

The chain employs TRBV2 and TRBJ2-1, with 7 bases fitting TRBD2. The germline V gene has CDR1 SNHLY and CDR2 FYNNEI. V trimming: 5 bases; J trimming: 7 bases; junction bases outside the gene matches: 5. The CDR3 runs to 13 residues. CDR3 amino acids: CASSPGLPNEQFF. CDR3 sequence (DNA): TGTGCCAGCAGTCCGGGACTACCAAATGAGCAGTTCTTC.

V gene TRBV10-3 combines with J gene TRBJ2-3; TRBD1 is a possible D gene (5 bases). Germline CDR1 is ENHRY and CDR2 is SYGVKD. V dropped 6 bases and J dropped 2 bases, with 21 bases sitting between them. The CDR3 extends over 17 amino acids. CDR3 sequence reads: CAISQQEGISPTDTQYF. The DNA for the CDR3 is TGTGCCATCAGCCAACAGGAAGGCATCTCCCCCACAGATACGCAGTATTTT.

The gene calls are TRBV4-1 and TRBJ2-4, with 11 bases aligning to TRBD1. The CDR3 runs 16 residues. V shed 4 bases, J shed 9 bases, and the junction held 11 bases outside the gene matches. Germline CDR1 is MGHRA and CDR2 is YSYEKL. CDR3 region: CASSRAGTGGPSIQYF. Written as DNA, the CDR3 is TGCGCCAGCAGCCGAGCCGGGACAGGGGGGCCCAGCATTCAGTACTTC.

This clonotype was observed a single time. The rearrangement joins TRBV29-1 to TRBJ1-2, with D unresolved. The germline CDR1 and CDR2 sequences are SQVTM and ANQGSEA. The CDR3 is 14 residues long. V lost 3 bases to trimming and J lost 4 bases, with 15 bases between them. Here the CDR3 reads CSVEDQPPGYGYTF. In nucleotides, the CDR3 is TGCAGCGTTGAGGACCAGCCGCCGGGCTATGGCTACACCTTC.

Points on this clonotype: At one boundary the junction diverges from the germline segment, which might be a read error. V is TRBV29-1 and J is TRBJ2-1, with TRBD2 identical over 9 bases. Germline lookup yields CDR1 SQVTM and CDR2 ANQGSEA. The CDR3 totals 14 residues. This CDR3 reads CSVETSGYNNEHFF. The CDR3 region has the DNA TGCAGCGTTGAGACTAGCGGCTACAACAATGAGCACTTCTTC.

This clonotype was counted many times. The rearrangement joins TRBV19 to TRBJ2-2, with unresolved D. CDR3 size: 14 residues. With 7 bases removed from V and 0 bases from J, the gap between germline ends came to 9 bases. Germline CDR1 is LNHDA and CDR2 is SQIVND (reference sequence). For the CDR3, the DNA is TGTGCCAGTACCTTGTTCGCGAACACCGGGGAGCTGTTTTTT. Residues: CASTLFANTGELFF. Full variable domain (missing parts from reference TRBV19 and TRBJ2-2): DGGITQSPKYLFRKEGQNVTLSCEQNLNHDAMYWYRQDPGQGLRLIYYSQIVNDFQKGDIAEGYSVSREKKESFPLTVTSAQKNPTAFYLCASTLFANTGELFFGEGSRLTVL.

The chain has TRBV7-8 and TRBJ2-1; 7 positions agree with TRBD2. In germline, CDR1 is SGHVS, CDR2 FQNEAQ. The CDR3 loop spans 14 amino acids. V lost 4 bases and J lost 6; bases outside the gene matches: 6. The CDR3 protein is CASSYSGTGNEQFF. The CDR3 DNA reads as TGTGCCAGCAGCTACAGCGGGACTGGCAATGAGCAGTTCTTC.

A note on this clonotype: One end of the junction fails to match germline, which may point to a read error. The chain employs TRBV7-3 and TRBJ2-5, with 9 bases that match TRBD2. This CDR3 has 17 residues. Germline CDR1 SGHTA, CDR2 FQGTGA. The CDR3 protein is CASSPPSGRGGKEIQYF. Here the CDR3 DNA reads TGTGCCAGCAGCCCACCCTCGGGGCGGGGGGGGAAAGAGATCCAGTACTTC.

The CDR3 DNA follows: TGTGCCAGCGAAAAAGTATCCTATCTTGCCGGGGAGCTGTTTTTT. Its translation is CASEKVSYLAGELFF. V usage is TRBV19 and J usage is TRBJ2-2, with D unclear. V was trimmed by 9 bases and J by 6 bases, leaving 20 bases between them. This CDR3 spans 15 amino acids. Germline V gives CDR1 LNHDA, CDR2 SQIVND (reference sequence).

This clonotype was recorded many times. The gene calls are TRBV4-3 and TRBJ1-2; TRBD1 aligns across 9 bases. The CDR3 covers 15 residues. V trimming: 1 base; J trimming: 4 bases; junction bases outside the gene matches: 4. Germline loops: CDR1 LGHNA, CDR2 YSLEER. As DNA, the CDR3 is TGCGCCAGCAGCCAAGTAGGACAGGGGCCCTATGGCTACACCTTC. Amino acids: CASSQVGQGPYGYTF.

This sequence joins TRBV7-9 and TRBJ2-7; D is perhaps TRBD1 or TRBD2 (6 bases each). Germline V gene lookup returns CDR1 SEHNR and CDR2 FQNEAQ (reference sequence). The CDR3 length is 15 residues. V was cut by 5 bases and J by 3 bases, with 17 bases left in between. The CDR3 bases are TGTGCCAGCAGCCAAGCGGAGGGGGTAATCTACGAGCAGTACTTC. Translating it yields CASSQAEGVIYEQYF.

This clonotype was seen many times. The chain carries TRBV11-2 and TRBJ1-2; a possible D gene is TRBD1 (6 bases). Trimming removed 4 bases at V and 8 bases at J, with 20 bases between. The CDR3 length is 15 residues. Germline V gene data show CDR1 as SGHAT and CDR2 as FQNNGV. This chain's CDR3 is CASSSPMRGAEGYTF. CDR3 bases: TGTGCCAGCAGCTCACCAATGAGGGGGGCGGAAGGCTACACCTTC.

At least ten counts were recorded for this clonotype. J is TRBJ1-6 and V is TRBV9; D gene unclear. This CDR3 is 11 amino acids long. Looked up from germline, CDR1 is SGDLS and CDR2 is YYNGEE. V was clipped by 7 bases and J by 9 bases, with 8 bases between them. CDR3 loop: CASGLGSPLHF. DNA of the CDR3: TGTGCCAGCGGTTTGGGTTCACCCCTCCACTTT. The full variable domain, in which reference TRBV9 and TRBJ1-6 provide the parts outside the CDR3, is DSGVTQTPKHLITATGQRVTLRCSPRSGDLSVYWYQQSLDQGLQFLIQYYNGEERAKGNILERFSAQQFPDLHSELNLSSLELGDSALYFCASGLGSPLHFGNGTRLTVT.

The chain combines TRBV5-4 with TRBJ1-1; 8 nucleotides align to TRBD1. The V and J ends lost 4 bases and 1 base, in that order; junction bases with no gene match: 3. This CDR3 is 14 amino acids long. Per the germline V gene, CDR1 is SGHNT and CDR2 is YYREEE (reference sequence). CDR3 protein: CASSKGQANTEAFF. In nucleotides, the CDR3 is TGTGCCAGCAGCAAGGGACAGGCGAACACTGAAGCTTTCTTT.

J is TRBJ2-3 and V is TRBV25-1; D is undetermined. Per the germline V gene, CDR1 is MGHDK and CDR2 is SYGVNS. With 3 bases removed from V and 3 bases from J, the gap between germline ends came to 10 bases. There are 14 residues in the CDR3. CDR3 loop: CASSDVGATDTQYF. Here the CDR3 DNA reads TGTGCCAGCAGTGATGTTGGTGCGACAGATACGCAGTATTTT.

This clonotype came up many times. CDR3 amino acids: CASSVGLVDEQYF. CDR3 bases: TGCGCCAGCAGCGTGGGACTGGTCGACGAGCAGTACTTC. This sequence joins TRBV5-1 and TRBJ2-7, with D perhaps TRBD2 (6 bases). CDR1 is SGHRS and CDR2 is YFSETQ in the germline V gene. Trimming stripped 4 bases from V and 5 bases from J, with 13 bases between. CDR3 length: 13 residues.

The CDR3 coding sequence is TGCAGTGCCCGACGTGAAGGGGCGGGAGTCTCCTACGAGCAGTACTTC. The encoded protein is CSARREGAGVSYEQYF. The rearrangement uses TRBV20-1 and TRBJ2-7; 7 bases align to TRBD2. The CDR3 sequence is 16 residues long. The ends lost 6 bases at V and 0 bases at J; junction bases unmatched: 14. Germline V CDR1 and CDR2: DFQATT, SNEGSKA (reference sequence).

The chain couples TRBV2 to TRBJ2-1; 10 nucleotides align to TRBD2. With V trimmed by 6 bases and J by 4 bases, 6 bases remained unmatched. The germline CDR1 and CDR2 sequences are SNHLY and FYNNEI. The CDR3 runs to 15 residues. The CDR3, as DNA: TGTGCCAGCAGGCTAGCGGGAGTCGGGTACAATGAGCAGTTCTTC. It translates to CASRLAGVGYNEQFF.

This clonotype appeared many times. This chain connects TRBV7-3 to TRBJ2-1, with TRBD2 matching 8 bases. The V gene's germline CDR1 is SGHTA and CDR2 FQGTGA. Trimming cost V 4 bases and J 3 bases; bases outside gene matches: 8. This CDR3 is 16 amino acids long. CDR3 residues: CASSSDEAGDYNEQFF. DNA of the CDR3: TGTGCCAGCAGCTCGGATGAAGCGGGAGACTACAATGAGCAGTTCTTC.

The CDR3 DNA reads TGTGCCAGCAGCGTAGAGGGGAAAAAACTGTTTTTT. The encoded protein is CASSVEGKKLFF. V is TRBV9 and J is TRBJ1-4, with D perhaps matching TRBD1 (5 bases). There are 12 residues in the CDR3. Germline-derived CDR1 and CDR2 are SGDLS and YYNGEE. The V end lost 0 bases, the J end lost 9 bases, and 6 bases lay between the germline ends.

The CDR3 protein is CASSPVNLGRPYEQYF. The CDR3 nucleotides read TGTGCCAGCTCACCCGTTAACTTAGGGCGACCCTACGAGCAGTACTTC. V and J are TRBV18 and TRBJ2-7; D gene ambiguous. The V and J ends lost 3 bases and 2 bases respectively, with 17 bases between them. The CDR3 covers 16 residues. Germline V gene sequence: CDR1 KGHSH, CDR2 LQKENI.

This chain uses TRBV7-8 with TRBJ2-2; D is unresolved. Germline CDR1 reads SGHVS; CDR2 reads FQNEAQ. This CDR3 comprises 13 residues. V lost 5 bases and J 7 bases, leaving 11 bases between the germline ends. In DNA, the CDR3 is TGTGCCAGCAGCCTCCTTGTAAGCGGGGAGCTGTTTTTT. Protein product: CASSLLVSGELFF.

This clonotype appeared a single time. The rearrangement uses TRBV4-1 and TRBJ2-1, with 9 positions matching TRBD2. This CDR3 comprises 17 residues. Unmatched junction bases numbered 11, after V lost 0 bases and J lost 8 bases. Germline-derived CDR1 and CDR2 are MGHRA and YSYEKL. The CDR3 reads CASSQDRGGAGSYEQFF. In nucleotides, the CDR3 is TGCGCCAGCAGCCAAGATCGCGGGGGGGCCGGCAGCTATGAGCAGTTCTTC.